The rows below give T cell receptor beta chains drawn from one sample of a study of post-analysis software for immune sequencing data. MiXCR, run by TCRdb on the PCR reads, gives a single entry per CDR3 protein. This sample carries fewer than 850,000 distinct CDR3 sequences, about 32% of them seen once, and the ten largest clones take approximately 0.6%. The sequenced sample consisted of blood. These receptors were collected from a girl aged 10-17 years with multiple sclerosis. The CDR3 runs from the conserved cysteine through the conserved F or W. D genes are given only for firm matches. Some rows have no size entry. The others give once, few or many, or a class for an expanded clone.

D	size	V	J	CDR3	DNA
-	few	TRBV12-3/TRBV12-4	TRBJ1-2	CASSLRVRGYGYTF	TGTGCCAGCAGTTTGCGAGTCCGAGGCTATGGCTACACCTTC
TRBD1	many	TRBV29-1	TRBJ2-3	CSVADRQGYTDTQYF	TGCAGCGTGGCGGACCGACAGGGGTACACAGATACGCAGTATTTT
TRBD2	-	TRBV7-2	TRBJ2-3	CASSSGLAGDAQYF	TGTGCCAGCAGCTCCGGACTAGCGGGAGATGCGCAGTATTTT
TRBD2	-	TRBV29-1	TRBJ2-1	CSVEEGGGRASNEQFF	TGCAGCGTTGAAGAAGGGGGCGGGAGGGCCTCCAATGAGCAGTTCTTC
-	many	TRBV6-5	TRBJ2-1	CASSRLGTREQFF	TGTGCCAGCAGCAGACTTGGGACAAGAGAGCAGTTCTTC
TRBD2	many	TRBV29-1	TRBJ2-1	CSVVGLAGGSSYNEQFF	TGCAGCGTTGTGGGACTAGCGGGAGGGAGCTCCTACAATGAGCAGTTCTTC
-	-	TRBV27	TRBJ2-7	CASRPSEPAYEQYF	TGTGCCAGCAGACCGTCAGAGCCCGCCTACGAGCAGTACTTC
TRBD1	-	TRBV20-1	TRBJ2-3	CSADDRGFTDTQYF	TGCAGTGCAGACGACAGGGGGTTCACAGATACGCAGTATTTT
-	once	TRBV4-3	TRBJ2-3	CASSQREGLGTDTQYF	TGCGCCAGCAGCCAAAGAGAGGGTCTGGGCACAGATACGCAGTATTTT
TRBD2	many	TRBV7-2	TRBJ2-4	CASSLGGSAGVAKNIQYF	TGTGCCAGCAGCTTAGGAGGGTCAGCGGGAGTAGCCAAAAACATTCAGTACTTC
TRBD2	few	TRBV5-1	TRBJ2-1	CASSLASSGGVNEQFF	TGCGCCAGCAGCTTGGCAAGTAGCGGGGGGGTTAATGAGCAGTTCTTC
-	few	TRBV28	TRBJ2-7	CASTQSGGNKYEQYF	TGTGCCAGCACCCAATCGGGCGGAAACAAGTACGAGCAGTACTTC
TRBD2	-	TRBV4-3	TRBJ2-3	CASSRVVTSGIDVVADTQYF	TGCGCCAGCAGCCGGGTAGTAACGAGCGGGATAGACGTAGTCGCAGATACGCAGTATTTT
-	-	TRBV10-1	TRBJ2-5	CASTRTNQETQYF	TGCGCCAGCACCCGGACTAACCAAGAGACCCAGTACTTC
TRBD2	few	TRBV6-1	TRBJ2-3	CASSRGTSGRFRPTDTQYF	TGTGCCAGCAGCCGAGGGACTAGCGGGAGGTTCAGACCCACAGATACGCAGTATTTT
-	-	TRBV29-1	TRBJ2-5	CSVGIHQETQYF	TGCAGCGTAGGGATACATCAAGAGACCCAGTACTTC
-	few	TRBV6-2/TRBV6-3	TRBJ2-1	CASRQLIHFKQFF	TGTGCCAGCAGACAACTCATACATTTCAAGCAGTTCTTC
-	-	TRBV4-1	TRBJ2-5	CASSREGEIVETQYF	TGCGCCAGCAGCCGAGAGGGGGAAATCGTTGAGACCCAGTACTTC
TRBD2	-	TRBV12-3/TRBV12-4	TRBJ2-3	CASSFGLAGTDMQYF	TGTGCCAGCAGTTTCGGACTAGCGGGAACAGATATGCAGTATTTT
-	-	TRBV6-2/TRBV6-3	TRBJ2-1	CASSPSWSSYNEQFF	TGTGCCAGCAGCCCTAGCTGGAGTTCCTACAATGAGCAGTTCTTC
-	once	TRBV5-6	TRBJ1-6	CASSLERASYNSPLHF	TGTGCCAGCAGCTTGGAGAGAGCCTCCTATAATTCACCCCTCCACTTT
-	-	TRBV12-3/TRBV12-4	TRBJ1-2	CASSLKSYGYTF	TGTGCCAGCAGTTTAAAGAGTTATGGCTACACCTTC
-	few	TRBV20-1	TRBJ2-5	CSARDGAEGRETQYF	TGCAGTGCTAGAGATGGGGCAGAGGGTAGAGAGACCCAGTACTTC
-	few	TRBV20-1	TRBJ1-1	CTLSDTLNTEAFF	TGCACCCTATCCGACACCCTGAACACTGAAGCTTTCTTT
TRBD2	few	TRBV20-1	TRBJ2-1	CSASAFRGDNEQFF	TGCAGTGCTAGTGCCTTCCGGGGGGACAATGAGCAGTTCTTC
TRBD1	few	TRBV20-1	TRBJ2-4	CSAISRQRDRLAKNIQYF	TGCAGTGCTATCTCGAGACAACGGGACAGACTAGCCAAAAACATTCAGTACTTC
TRBD1	few	TRBV27	TRBJ2-2	CASRGTGGFTGELFF	TGTGCCAGCAGGGGGACAGGGGGTTTCACCGGGGAGCTGTTTTTT
-	few	TRBV12-3/TRBV12-4	TRBJ2-7	CASSFRNRYYEQYF	TGTGCCAGCAGTTTTCGAAATCGGTATTACGAGCAGTACTTC
TRBD1	few	TRBV10-3	TRBJ2-3	CAISDGTGESADTQYF	TGTGCCATCAGTGACGGGACAGGGGAATCGGCAGATACGCAGTATTTT
-	few	TRBV20-1	TRBJ2-7	CSAAARGEQYF	TGCAGTGCCGCCGCGAGGGGCGAGCAGTACTTC
-	-	TRBV19	TRBJ1-5	CASRAEQGNQPQHF	TGTGCCAGTAGAGCCGAACAGGGCAATCAGCCCCAGCATTTT
TRBD1	-	TRBV20-1	TRBJ2-1	CSASGDRKDNEQFF	TGCAGTGCTAGCGGGGACAGGAAAGACAATGAGCAGTTCTTC
-	-	TRBV6-6	TRBJ1-5	CASSSPGDNQPQHF	TGTGCCAGCAGTTCTCCGGGGGATAATCAGCCCCAGCATTTT
-	once	TRBV28	TRBJ2-2	CASSLELRNTGELFF	TGTGCCAGCAGTTTAGAACTTAGAAACACCGGGGAGCTGTTTTTT
TRBD1	few	TRBV20-1	TRBJ2-7	CSARDSESYEQYF	TGCAGTGCTCGGGACAGCGAAAGCTACGAGCAGTACTTC
TRBD1	-	TRBV10-3	TRBJ1-6	CAISGGQGSDSPLHF	TGTGCCATCAGTGGGGGACAGGGTTCGGATTCACCCCTCCACTTT
-	-	TRBV6-1	TRBJ2-1	CASREQGHNEQFF	TGTGCCAGCAGGGAACAGGGCCACAATGAGCAGTTCTTC
-	-	TRBV19	TRBJ2-4	CASSQQGLAKNIQYF	TGTGCCAGTAGTCAGCAGGGCCTGGCCAAAAACATTCAGTACTTC
-	-	TRBV7-8	TRBJ2-1	CASRDRTAPLFTENEQFF	TGTGCCAGCAGGGATAGGACAGCTCCCCTCTTCACGGAGAATGAGCAGTTCTTC
TRBD2	-	TRBV20-1	TRBJ2-3	CSARRLAGAGGTQYF	TGCAGTGCGCGACGGCTAGCGGGGGCCGGAGGTACGCAGTATTTT
-	-	TRBV10-3	TRBJ1-1	CAISEWDTGTEAFF	TGTGCCATCAGTGAGTGGGATACAGGCACTGAAGCTTTCTTT
-	-	TRBV20-1	TRBJ1-1	CSVKGWRHPNTEAFF	TGCAGTGTTAAGGGGTGGAGACACCCGAACACTGAAGCTTTCTTT
TRBD2	-	TRBV20-1	TRBJ2-7	CSACGTSAEWYF	TGCAGTGCGTGCGGGACTAGCGCCGAGTGGTACTTC
-	-	TRBV12-3/TRBV12-4	TRBJ2-5	CASSLIKGIQETQYF	TGTGCCAGCAGTTTAATAAAGGGGATTCAAGAGACCCAGTACTTC
TRBD2	few	TRBV6-1	TRBJ2-7	CASSGLAGYSSYEQYF	TGTGCCAGCAGTGGGCTAGCGGGGTATAGCTCCTACGAGCAGTACTTC
TRBD2	many	TRBV20-1	TRBJ2-1	CSAPRTRGGPYNEQFF	TGCAGTGCCCCGAGGACCCGGGGGGGCCCCTACAATGAGCAGTTCTTC
TRBD2	many	TRBV5-4	TRBJ2-7	CASSLAGAGGGYEQYF	TGTGCCAGCAGCTTGGCCGGAGCGGGAGGAGGTTACGAGCAGTACTTC
-	few	TRBV5-1	TRBJ1-6	CASSLEVQGRASPLHF	TGCGCCAGCAGCTTGGAAGTCCAGGGGCGCGCTTCACCCCTCCACTTT
-	-	TRBV5-1	TRBJ2-6	CASSLATGTPGANVLTF	TGCGCCAGCAGCTTGGCTACAGGGACCCCTGGGGCCAACGTCCTGACTTTC
-	-	TRBV6-2/TRBV6-3	TRBJ1-5	CASSYSAQGNQPQHF	TGTGCCAGCAGTTACTCGGCGCAGGGCAATCAGCCCCAGCATTTT
TRBD2	-	TRBV20-1	TRBJ2-1	CSASPSGGDAEQFF	TGCAGTGCTAGTCCTAGCGGAGGGGATGCTGAGCAGTTCTTC
TRBD2	-	TRBV29-1	TRBJ2-1	CSVEDPETSCNEQFF	TGCAGCGTTGAAGACCCAGAGACTAGCTGCAATGAGCAGTTCTTC
-	few	TRBV25-1	TRBJ1-5	CASSDKNNQPQHF	TGTGCCAGCAGTGATAAGAACAATCAGCCCCAGCATTTT
-	-	TRBV3-1	TRBJ1-2	CASSQGTVAVAYGYTF	TGTGCCAGTAGCCAAGGAACGGTTGCGGTGGCATATGGCTACACCTTC